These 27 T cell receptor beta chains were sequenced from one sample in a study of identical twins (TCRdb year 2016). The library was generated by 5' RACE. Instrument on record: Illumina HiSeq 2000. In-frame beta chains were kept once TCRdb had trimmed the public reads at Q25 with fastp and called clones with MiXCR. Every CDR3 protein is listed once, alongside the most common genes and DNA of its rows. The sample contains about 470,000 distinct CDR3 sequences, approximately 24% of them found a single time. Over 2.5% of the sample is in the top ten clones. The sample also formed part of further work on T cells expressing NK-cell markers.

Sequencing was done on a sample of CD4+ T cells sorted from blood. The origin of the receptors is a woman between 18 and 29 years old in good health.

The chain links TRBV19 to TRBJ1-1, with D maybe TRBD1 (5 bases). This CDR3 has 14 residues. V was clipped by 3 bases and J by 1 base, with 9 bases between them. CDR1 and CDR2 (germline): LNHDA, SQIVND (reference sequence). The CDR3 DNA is TGTGCCAGTAGTATGTGGGGGGGGAACACTGAAGCTTTCTTT. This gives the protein CASSMWGGNTEAFF. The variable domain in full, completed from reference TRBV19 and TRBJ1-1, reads DGGITQSPKYLFRKEGQNVTLSCEQNLNHDAMYWYRQDPGQGLRLIYYSQIVNDFQKGDIAEGYSVSREKKESFPLTVTSAQKNPTAFYLCASSMWGGNTEAFFGQGTRLTVV.

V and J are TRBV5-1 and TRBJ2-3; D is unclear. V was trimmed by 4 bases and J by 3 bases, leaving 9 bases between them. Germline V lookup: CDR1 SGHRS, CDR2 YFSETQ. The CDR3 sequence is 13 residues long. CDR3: CASSNDGTDTQYF. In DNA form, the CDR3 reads TGCGCCAGCAGCAACGACGGTACAGATACGCAGTATTTT.

The CDR3, as DNA: TGTGCCAGCTCACCCCAGCCAGGGGTCTCCTACGAGCAGTACTTC. This translates into CASSPQPGVSYEQYF. The chain recombines TRBV18 with TRBJ2-7; the D gene is possibly TRBD1 (6 bases). This CDR3 is 15 amino acids long. Trimming stripped 3 bases from V and 0 bases from J, with 12 bases between. CDR1 and CDR2 from the germline V gene are KGHSH and LQKENI. The whole variable domain, remainder taken from reference TRBV18 and TRBJ2-7, is NAGVMQNPRHLVRRRGQEARLRCSPMKGHSHVYWYRQLPEEGLKFMVYLQKENIIDESGMPKERFSAEFPKEGPSILRIQQVVRGDSAAYFCASSPQPGVSYEQYFGPGTRLTVT.

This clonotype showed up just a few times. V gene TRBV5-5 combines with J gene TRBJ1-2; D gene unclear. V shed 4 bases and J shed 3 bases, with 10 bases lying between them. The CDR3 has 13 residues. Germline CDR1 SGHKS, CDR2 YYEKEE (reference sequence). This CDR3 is CASSGSVYYGYTF. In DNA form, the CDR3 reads TGTGCCAGCAGCGGGTCGGTTTACTATGGCTACACCTTC.

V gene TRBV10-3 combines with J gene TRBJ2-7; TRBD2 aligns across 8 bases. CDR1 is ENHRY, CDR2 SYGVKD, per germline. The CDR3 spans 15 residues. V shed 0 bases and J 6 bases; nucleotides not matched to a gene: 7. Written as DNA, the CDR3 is TGTGCCATCAGTGAGTCGATGAGCGGGAGCGCCGAGCAGTACTTC. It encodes CAISESMSGSAEQYF.

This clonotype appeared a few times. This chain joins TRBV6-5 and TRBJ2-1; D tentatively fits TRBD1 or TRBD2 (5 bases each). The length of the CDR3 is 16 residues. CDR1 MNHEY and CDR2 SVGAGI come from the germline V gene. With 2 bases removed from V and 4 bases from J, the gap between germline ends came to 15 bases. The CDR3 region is CASSYTPGRAYNEQFF. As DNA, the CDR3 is TGTGCCAGCAGTTACACCCCGGGACGGGCATACAATGAGCAGTTCTTC.

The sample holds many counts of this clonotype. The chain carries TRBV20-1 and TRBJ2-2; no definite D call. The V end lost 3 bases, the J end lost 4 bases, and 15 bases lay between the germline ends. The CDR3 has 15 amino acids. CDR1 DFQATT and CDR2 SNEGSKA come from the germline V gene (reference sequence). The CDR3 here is CSARPASVATGELFF. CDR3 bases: TGCAGTGCTAGGCCGGCGAGCGTAGCCACCGGGGAGCTGTTTTTT.

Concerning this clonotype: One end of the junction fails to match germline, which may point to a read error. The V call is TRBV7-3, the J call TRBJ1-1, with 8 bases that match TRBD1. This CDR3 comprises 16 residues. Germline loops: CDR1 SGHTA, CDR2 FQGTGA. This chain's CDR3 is CASSLSRQGLNTEAFF. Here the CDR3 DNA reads TGTGCCAGCAGCTTATCGAGACAGGGGTTGAATACTGAAGCTTTCTTT.

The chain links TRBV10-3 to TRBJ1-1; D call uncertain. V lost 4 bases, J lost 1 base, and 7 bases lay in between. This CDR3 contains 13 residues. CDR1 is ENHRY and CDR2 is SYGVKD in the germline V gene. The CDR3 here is CAISGQQNTEAFF. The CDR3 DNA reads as TGTGCCATCAGTGGGCAGCAGAACACTGAAGCTTTCTTT.

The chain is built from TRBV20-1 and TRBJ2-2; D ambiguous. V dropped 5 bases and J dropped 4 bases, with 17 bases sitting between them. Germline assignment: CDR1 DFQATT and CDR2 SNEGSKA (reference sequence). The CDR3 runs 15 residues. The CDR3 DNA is TGCAGTGCTCGGGTTACTTGGACGAGCACCGGGGAGCTGTTTTTT. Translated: CSARVTWTSTGELFF.

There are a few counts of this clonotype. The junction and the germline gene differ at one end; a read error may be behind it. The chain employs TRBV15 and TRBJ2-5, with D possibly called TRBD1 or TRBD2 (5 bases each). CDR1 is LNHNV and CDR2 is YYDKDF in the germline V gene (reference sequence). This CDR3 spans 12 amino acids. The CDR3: CATSRDGGYNVF. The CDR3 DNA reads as TGTGCCACCAGCAGAGATGGGGGATACAATGTCTTC. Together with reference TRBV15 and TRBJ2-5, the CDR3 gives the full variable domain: DAMVIQNPRYQVTQFGKPVTLSCSQTLNHNVMYWYQQKSSQAPKLLFHYYDKDFNNEADTPDNFQSRRPNTSFCFLDIRSPGLGDTAMYLCATSRDGGYNVFGPGTRLLVL.

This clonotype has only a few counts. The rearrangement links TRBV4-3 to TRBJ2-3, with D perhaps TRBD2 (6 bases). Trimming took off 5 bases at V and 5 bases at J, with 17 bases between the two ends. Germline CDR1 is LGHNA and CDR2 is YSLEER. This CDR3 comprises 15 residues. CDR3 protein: CASSLQAGRGDTQYF. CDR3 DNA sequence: TGCGCCAGCAGCTTGCAGGCGGGGCGAGGAGATACGCAGTATTTT.

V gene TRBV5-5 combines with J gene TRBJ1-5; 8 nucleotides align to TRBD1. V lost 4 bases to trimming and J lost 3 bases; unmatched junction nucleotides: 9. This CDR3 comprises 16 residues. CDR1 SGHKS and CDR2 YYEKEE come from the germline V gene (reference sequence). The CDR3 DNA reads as TGTGCCAGCAGCCCGTACGGACAGGGTAACAATCAGCCCCAGCATTTT. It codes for CASSPYGQGNNQPQHF.

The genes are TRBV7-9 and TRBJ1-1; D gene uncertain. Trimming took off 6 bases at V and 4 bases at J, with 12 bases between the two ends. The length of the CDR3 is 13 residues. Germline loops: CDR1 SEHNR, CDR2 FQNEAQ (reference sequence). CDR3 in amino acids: CASSNRVSTEAFF. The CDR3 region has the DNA TGTGCCAGCAGTAACCGGGTGAGCACTGAAGCTTTCTTT.

In DNA form, the CDR3 reads TGCAGTGCTAGGGATACAGGGGCGAACACCGGGGAGCTGTTTTTT. It is translated as CSARDTGANTGELFF. The chain links TRBV20-1 to TRBJ2-2, with 7 bases aligning to TRBD1. V shed 3 bases, J shed 0 bases, and the junction held 4 bases outside the gene matches. Germline CDR1 and CDR2: DFQATT and SNEGSKA (reference sequence). The CDR3 runs 15 residues.

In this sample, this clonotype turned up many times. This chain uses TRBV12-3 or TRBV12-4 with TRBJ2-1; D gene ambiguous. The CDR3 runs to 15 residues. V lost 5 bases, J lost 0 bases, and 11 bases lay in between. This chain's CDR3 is CASSPTTRSYNEQFF. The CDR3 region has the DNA TGTGCCAGCAGTCCTACCACTCGCTCCTACAATGAGCAGTTCTTC.

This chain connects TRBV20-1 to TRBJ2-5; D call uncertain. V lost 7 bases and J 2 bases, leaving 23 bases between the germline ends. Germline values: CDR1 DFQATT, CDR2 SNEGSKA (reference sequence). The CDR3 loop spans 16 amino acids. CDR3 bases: TGCAGTGGTTTTCTTTCTTACGGAGACGAACAAGAGACCCAGTACTTC. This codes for CSGFLSYGDEQETQYF.

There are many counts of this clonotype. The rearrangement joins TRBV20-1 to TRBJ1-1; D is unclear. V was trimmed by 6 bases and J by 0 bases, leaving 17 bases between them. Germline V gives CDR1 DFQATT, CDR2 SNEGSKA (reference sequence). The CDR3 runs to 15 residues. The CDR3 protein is CSAPGRVAMNTEAFF. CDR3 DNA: TGCAGTGCCCCTGGTAGGGTTGCCATGAACACTGAAGCTTTCTTT.

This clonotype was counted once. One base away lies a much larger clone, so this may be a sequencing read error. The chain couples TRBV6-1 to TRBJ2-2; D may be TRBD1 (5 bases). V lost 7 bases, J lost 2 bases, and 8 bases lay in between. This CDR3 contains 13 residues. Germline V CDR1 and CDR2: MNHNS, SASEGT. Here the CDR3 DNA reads TGTGCCAGCAATCAGGGTAACACCGGGGAGCTGTTTTTT. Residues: CASNQGNTGELFF.

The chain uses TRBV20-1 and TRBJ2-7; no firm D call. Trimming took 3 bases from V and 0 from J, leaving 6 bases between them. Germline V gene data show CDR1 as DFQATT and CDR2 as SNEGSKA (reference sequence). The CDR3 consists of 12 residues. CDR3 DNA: TGCAGTGCTAGTCACTCCTCCTACGAGCAGTACTTC. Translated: CSASHSSYEQYF.

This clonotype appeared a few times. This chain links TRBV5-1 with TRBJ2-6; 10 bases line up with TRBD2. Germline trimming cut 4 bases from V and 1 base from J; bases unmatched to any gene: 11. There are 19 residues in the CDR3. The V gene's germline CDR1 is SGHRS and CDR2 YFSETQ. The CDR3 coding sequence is TGCGCCAGCAGCATTGCAGCGGGGGGGCCAACGTCTGGGGCCAACGTCCTGACTTTC. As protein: CASSIAAGGPTSGANVLTF.

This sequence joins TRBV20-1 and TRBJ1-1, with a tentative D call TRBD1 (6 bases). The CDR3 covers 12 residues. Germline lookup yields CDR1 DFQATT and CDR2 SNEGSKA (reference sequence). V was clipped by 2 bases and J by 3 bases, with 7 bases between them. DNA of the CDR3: TGCAGTGCTAGAAAGGGGGACACTGAAGCTTTCTTT. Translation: CSARKGDTEAFF.

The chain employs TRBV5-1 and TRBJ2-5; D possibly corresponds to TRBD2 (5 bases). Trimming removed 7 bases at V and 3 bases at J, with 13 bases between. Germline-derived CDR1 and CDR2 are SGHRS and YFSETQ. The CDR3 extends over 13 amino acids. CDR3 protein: CASGRALEETQYF. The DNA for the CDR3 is TGCGCCAGCGGGCGGGCCCTGGAAGAGACCCAGTACTTC.

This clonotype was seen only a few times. The CDR3 coding sequence is TGTGCCAGCAGTTGGGACCTCTCAACTAATGAAAAACTGTTTTTT. Protein product: CASSWDLSTNEKLFF. This rearrangement joins TRBV6-5 to TRBJ1-4; TRBD1 is a possible D gene (5 bases). Germline V gives CDR1 MNHEY, CDR2 SVGAGI. CDR3 length equals 15 residues. The V end was cut by 4 bases, the J end by 0 bases, with 9 bases between.

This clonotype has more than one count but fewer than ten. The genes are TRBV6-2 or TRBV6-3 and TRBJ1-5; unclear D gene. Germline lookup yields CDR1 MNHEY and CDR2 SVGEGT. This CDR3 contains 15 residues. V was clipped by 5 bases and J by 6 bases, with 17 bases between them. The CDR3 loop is CASSSPGGRSQPQHF. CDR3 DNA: TGTGCCAGCAGTAGCCCCGGAGGGCGCTCTCAGCCCCAGCATTTT.

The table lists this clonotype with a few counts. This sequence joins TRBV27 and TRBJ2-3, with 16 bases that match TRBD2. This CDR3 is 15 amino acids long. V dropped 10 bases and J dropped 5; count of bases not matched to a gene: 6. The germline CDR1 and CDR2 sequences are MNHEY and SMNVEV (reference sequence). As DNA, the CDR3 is TGTGCCACCCGGGGACTAGCGGGAGGGGAAGATACGCAGTATTTT. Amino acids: CATRGLAGGEDTQYF.

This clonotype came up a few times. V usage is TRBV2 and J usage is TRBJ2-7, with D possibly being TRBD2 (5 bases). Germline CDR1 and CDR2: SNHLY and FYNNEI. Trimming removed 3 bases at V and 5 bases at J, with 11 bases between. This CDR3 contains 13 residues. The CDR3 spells CASSETTIHEQYF. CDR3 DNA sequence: TGTGCCAGCAGTGAGACTACAATCCACGAGCAGTACTTC.